This T cell receptor beta chain was recorded in a study of blood T cell repertoires in COVID-19. Generated by immunoSEQ multiplex PCR, the TCRdb table keeps only in-frame clones and is missing some. The sample includes about 400,000 clones, around 90% of them seen just once. Germline CDR1 KGHSH, CDR2 LQKENI. The CDR3 has 19 residues. J was trimmed by 0 bases and V by 3 bases; bases with no gene match: 12. Participants spanned ages roughly 18 to 90 years and resided in about 24 US areas. The chain recombines TRBV18 with TRBJ1-5; 9 nucleotides agree with TRBD1. This TCR derives from a woman aged 40 to 50 with acute COVID-19. Source material: PBMCs or T cells enriched from blood (not recorded which). CDR3 bases: TGTGCCAGCTCACCCACGGGGACAGGGTACCCATATAGCAATCAGCCCCAGCATTTT. It yields the protein CASSPTGTGYPYSNQPQHF.